The rows below give T cell receptor beta chains drawn from one sample of a study of cytomegalovirus exposure and HLA in healthy donors. Sequenced by immunoSEQ multiplex PCR; TCRdb stores in-frame clones only, minus some. The table has some 110,000 clones, approximately 80% seen once; the top ten hold almost 3%. Sample: PBMCs. These receptors were obtained from a woman younger than 30 in good health and CMV-seropositive. Each CDR3 is given with its conserved first and last residue. The order of the fields is clone size, D gene, J gene, V gene, CDR3 DNA, CDR3 protein. D genes are given only for firm matches. A row's size may be missing; if present it is once, few, many or a size class.

clone size: .
D gene: .
J gene: TRBJ2-6
V gene: TRBV4-1
CDR3 DNA: TGCGCCAGCAGCCAAGGACGGATAATCGGCGGTGGGGCCAACGTCCTGACTTTC
CDR3 protein: CASSQGRIIGGGANVLTF

clone size: few
D gene: TRBD1
J gene: TRBJ2-3
V gene: TRBV5-1
CDR3 DNA: TGCGCCAGCAGCCTACCCTCCGGGACAGGGGGCCCAGATACGCAGTATTTT
CDR3 protein: CASSLPSGTGGPDTQYF

clone size: .
D gene: TRBD1
J gene: TRBJ2-5
V gene: TRBV27
CDR3 DNA: TGTGCCAGCAGCTTCGGACAGGGGGGGATGGAGACCCAGTACTTC
CDR3 protein: CASSFGQGGMETQYF

clone size: once
D gene: TRBD1
J gene: TRBJ2-7
V gene: TRBV14
CDR3 DNA: TGTGCCAGCAGCCTGAGCCCCGGGACAGGCAAACACGAGCAGTACTTC
CDR3 protein: CASSLSPGTGKHEQYF

clone size: .
D gene: TRBD2
J gene: TRBJ2-7
V gene: TRBV15
CDR3 DNA: TGTGCCACCAGCAGAGGGACTAGCGGCTCCTACGAGCAGTACTTC
CDR3 protein: CATSRGTSGSYEQYF

clone size: .
D gene: .
J gene: TRBJ2-3
V gene: TRBV4-1
CDR3 DNA: TGCGCCAGCAGCCCCCACACAGATACGCAGTATTTT
CDR3 protein: CASSPHTDTQYF

clone size: .
D gene: .
J gene: TRBJ2-1
V gene: TRBV5-6
CDR3 DNA: TGTGCCAGCAGCTTAGGGGCAGGGCGAGGTGAGCAGTTCTTC
CDR3 protein: CASSLGAGRGEQFF

clone size: .
D gene: .
J gene: TRBJ1-4
V gene: TRBV5-4
CDR3 DNA: TGTGCCAGCAGCCAACTCGGACAGCTACCAACTAATGAAAAACTGTTTTTT
CDR3 protein: CASSQLGQLPTNEKLFF

clone size: .
D gene: .
J gene: TRBJ1-5
V gene: TRBV6-4
CDR3 DNA: TGTGCCAGCAGTGACAGGGGCGGTCAGCCCCAGCATTTT
CDR3 protein: CASSDRGGQPQHF

clone size: .
D gene: .
J gene: TRBJ1-2
V gene: TRBV5-1
CDR3 DNA: TGCGCCAGCAGCTTGGAAAAGGGGAGGGATGGCTACACCTTC
CDR3 protein: CASSLEKGRDGYTF

clone size: .
D gene: .
J gene: TRBJ2-7
V gene: TRBV30
CDR3 DNA: TGTGCCTGGAGCGCGGGTTCCACCTACGAGCAGTACTTC
CDR3 protein: CAWSAGSTYEQYF

clone size: .
D gene: TRBD1
J gene: TRBJ2-5
V gene: TRBV2
CDR3 DNA: TGTGCCAGCAGTTCCGGACAGGGAGGTATGGAGACCCAGTACTTC
CDR3 protein: CASSSGQGGMETQYF

clone size: once
D gene: TRBD2
J gene: TRBJ2-3
V gene: TRBV6-5
CDR3 DNA: TGTGCCAGCAGTTTTCAGCGGGAGAGGACAGATACGCAGTATTTT
CDR3 protein: CASSFQRERTDTQYF

clone size: .
D gene: .
J gene: TRBJ2-7
V gene: TRBV7-3
CDR3 DNA: TGTGCCAGCAGCGTGGACAGTGTTGGCTACGAGCAGTACTTC
CDR3 protein: CASSVDSVGYEQYF

clone size: .
D gene: TRBD1
J gene: TRBJ2-7
V gene: TRBV7-6
CDR3 DNA: TGTGCCAGCAGCTTTTCCTGGACAGGGAACTACGAGCAGTACTTC
CDR3 protein: CASSFSWTGNYEQYF

clone size: .
D gene: .
J gene: TRBJ1-1
V gene: TRBV5-8
CDR3 DNA: TGTGCCAGCAGCTTAACACAGGCGAACACTGAAGCTTTCTTT
CDR3 protein: CASSLTQANTEAFF

clone size: once
D gene: .
J gene: TRBJ2-7
V gene: TRBV9
CDR3 DNA: TGTGCCAGCAGCGGGGGGGACAGAGCCTACGAGCAGTACTTC
CDR3 protein: CASSGGDRAYEQYF

clone size: few
D gene: TRBD1
J gene: TRBJ1-2
V gene: TRBV25-1
CDR3 DNA: TGTGCCAGCCCTCCCCGACAGGGTTATTATGGCTACACCTTC
CDR3 protein: CASPPRQGYYGYTF

clone size: .
D gene: .
J gene: TRBJ2-7
V gene: TRBV11-3
CDR3 DNA: TGTGCCAGCAGCTTAGGAGGGCCCTACGAGCAGTACTTC
CDR3 protein: CASSLGGPYEQYF

clone size: .
D gene: .
J gene: TRBJ2-7
V gene: TRBV6-6
CDR3 DNA: TGTGCCAGCAGTTACGCAGGGGACTACGAGCAGTACTTC
CDR3 protein: CASSYAGDYEQYF

clone size: .
D gene: .
J gene: TRBJ2-1
V gene: TRBV27
CDR3 DNA: TGTGCCAGCAGTTCCGCCGACAGTTACCCCAATGAGCAGTTCTTC
CDR3 protein: CASSSADSYPNEQFF

clone size: .
D gene: TRBD1
J gene: TRBJ2-7
V gene: TRBV6-5
CDR3 DNA: TGTGCCAGCACTGGAACAGGGGTCCGGTCCTACGAGCAGTACTTC
CDR3 protein: CASTGTGVRSYEQYF

clone size: .
D gene: .
J gene: TRBJ2-7
V gene: TRBV30
CDR3 DNA: TGTGCCTGGAGCAGGGGACGGAACTCCTACGAGCAGTACTTC
CDR3 protein: CAWSRGRNSYEQYF

clone size: .
D gene: TRBD1
J gene: TRBJ2-4
V gene: TRBV6-1
CDR3 DNA: TGTGCCAGCAGTGGCCGGGACAGGTCCTTGGGGAACATTCAGTACTTC
CDR3 protein: CASSGRDRSLGNIQYF

clone size: once
D gene: TRBD2
J gene: TRBJ2-3
V gene: TRBV10-3
CDR3 DNA: TGTGCCATCAGTGAGTCGGTTAGCGGGAGGTGGTATACGCAGTATTTT
CDR3 protein: CAISESVSGRWYTQYF

clone size: few
D gene: .
J gene: TRBJ1-2
V gene: TRBV10-1
CDR3 DNA: TGCGCCAGCAGACAGGACTATGGCTACACCTTC
CDR3 protein: CASRQDYGYTF

clone size: once
D gene: .
J gene: TRBJ2-3
V gene: TRBV5-1
CDR3 DNA: TGCGCCAGCAGTTGGCCGGGAGCAGGATCAGATACGCAGTATTTT
CDR3 protein: CASSWPGAGSDTQYF

clone size: .
D gene: .
J gene: TRBJ1-2
V gene: TRBV11-2
CDR3 DNA: TGTGCCAGCAGCTTTCAAGCCACCGGGATAGGCTACACCTTC
CDR3 protein: CASSFQATGIGYTF

clone size: .
D gene: TRBD1
J gene: TRBJ2-6
V gene: TRBV6-6
CDR3 DNA: TGTGCCAGCAGTCACACAGGGGAGTCTGGGGCCAACGTCCTGACTTTC
CDR3 protein: CASSHTGESGANVLTF

clone size: .
D gene: .
J gene: TRBJ1-2
V gene: TRBV9
CDR3 DNA: TGTGCCAGCAGCGTAACAGGGTCTAACTATGGCTACACCTTC
CDR3 protein: CASSVTGSNYGYTF

clone size: .
D gene: .
J gene: TRBJ2-7
V gene: TRBV11-3
CDR3 DNA: TGTGCCAGCAGCCCAGGGGAGAGCTCCTACGAGCAGTACTTC
CDR3 protein: CASSPGESSYEQYF

clone size: .
D gene: .
J gene: TRBJ2-3
V gene: TRBV6-5
CDR3 DNA: TGTGCCTCTCACTATGGGGGGATCACAGATACGCAGTATTTT
CDR3 protein: CASHYGGITDTQYF

clone size: few
D gene: .
J gene: TRBJ1-5
V gene: TRBV4-2
CDR3 DNA: TGTGCCAGCAGCCAAGAATTGAGGATAGATCAGCCCCAGCATTTT
CDR3 protein: CASSQELRIDQPQHF

clone size: .
D gene: .
J gene: TRBJ2-7
V gene: TRBV7-9
CDR3 DNA: TGTGCCAGCAGCCCGTACGACGGAGGCTCCTACGAGCAGTACTTC
CDR3 protein: CASSPYDGGSYEQYF

clone size: .
D gene: .
J gene: TRBJ2-1
V gene: TRBV5-1
CDR3 DNA: TGCGCCAGCAGCTTCAGCAGCGTTCTCTACAATGAGCAGTTCTTC
CDR3 protein: CASSFSSVLYNEQFF

clone size: .
D gene: .
J gene: TRBJ2-7
V gene: TRBV7-9
CDR3 DNA: TGTGCCAGCAGCCCTACGGACAGCCGTTACGAGCAGTACTTC
CDR3 protein: CASSPTDSRYEQYF

clone size: .
D gene: TRBD1
J gene: TRBJ2-2
V gene: TRBV4-1
CDR3 DNA: TGCGCCAGCAGCCAACCCAGGGGGCGAGACACCGGGGAGCTGTTTTTT
CDR3 protein: CASSQPRGRDTGELFF

clone size: .
D gene: .
J gene: TRBJ1-5
V gene: TRBV4-1
CDR3 DNA: TGCGCCAGCAGCCAACCGCGGCTAGGGACACCCCTCAACCAGCCCCAGCATTTT
CDR3 protein: CASSQPRLGTPLNQPQHF

clone size: .
D gene: .
J gene: TRBJ1-2
V gene: TRBV18
CDR3 DNA: TGTGCCAGCTCACCGGGGCAAACAGCGCTCTATGGCTACACCTTC
CDR3 protein: CASSPGQTALYGYTF

clone size: .
D gene: .
J gene: TRBJ1-2
V gene: TRBV20-1
CDR3 DNA: TGCAGCCCCTACCCGGGCTACACCTTC
CDR3 protein: CSPYPGYTF

clone size: .
D gene: TRBD1
J gene: TRBJ2-1
V gene: TRBV7-3
CDR3 DNA: TGTGCCAGCAGCTTACCGGATGACAGGGGCACCGACAATGAGCAGTTCTTC
CDR3 protein: CASSLPDDRGTDNEQFF

clone size: .
D gene: .
J gene: TRBJ1-3
V gene: TRBV19
CDR3 DNA: TGTGCCAGTAGCGCCAGGGCACTAAACAGGTGGTCCTCTGGAAACACCATATATTTT
CDR3 protein: CASSARALNRWSSGNTIYF

clone size: .
D gene: .
J gene: TRBJ2-1
V gene: TRBV5-1
CDR3 DNA: TGCGCCAGCAGCCTACTAGGAAACAATGAGCAGTTCTTC
CDR3 protein: CASSLLGNNEQFF

clone size: .
D gene: .
J gene: TRBJ2-7
V gene: TRBV5-1
CDR3 DNA: TGCGCCAGCAGCTCCACAGGGTCCTACGAGCAGTACTTC
CDR3 protein: CASSSTGSYEQYF

clone size: .
D gene: .
J gene: TRBJ2-4
V gene: TRBV5-1
CDR3 DNA: TGCGCCAGCAGCTTGGACGAGGGAGCCAAAAACATTCAGTACTTC
CDR3 protein: CASSLDEGAKNIQYF

clone size: .
D gene: TRBD1
J gene: TRBJ2-7
V gene: TRBV28
CDR3 DNA: TGTGCCACCCTACCCCAGTCCACAGGGGGCATCTACGAGCAGTACTTC
CDR3 protein: CATLPQSTGGIYEQYF

clone size: once
D gene: .
J gene: TRBJ2-2
V gene: TRBV28
CDR3 DNA: TGTGCCAGCATAAACGGGTACACCGGGGAGCTGTTTTTT
CDR3 protein: CASINGYTGELFF

clone size: .
D gene: TRBD1
J gene: TRBJ1-2
V gene: TRBV4-1
CDR3 DNA: TGCGCCAGCAGCCAGCGTCGGCAGGGGGCTTCGTATGGCTACACCTTC
CDR3 protein: CASSQRRQGASYGYTF

clone size: .
D gene: TRBD2
J gene: TRBJ2-1
V gene: TRBV5-1
CDR3 DNA: TGCGCCAGCAGCTCTGGGACTAGCGGGAGACACAATGAGCAGTTCTTC
CDR3 protein: CASSSGTSGRHNEQFF

clone size: .
D gene: TRBD1
J gene: TRBJ2-7
V gene: TRBV28
CDR3 DNA: TGTGCCAGCAGTCTCGGACAGGATTACGAGCAGTACTTC
CDR3 protein: CASSLGQDYEQYF

clone size: .
D gene: TRBD1
J gene: TRBJ1-6
V gene: TRBV2
CDR3 DNA: TGTGCCAGCAGGGCAGACAGGGTTGGGCACCCAGGGACACCCCTCCACTTT
CDR3 protein: CASRADRVGHPGTPLHF

clone size: few
D gene: TRBD2
J gene: TRBJ2-1
V gene: TRBV5-4
CDR3 DNA: TGTGCCAGCAGCTTGGGTAAGGCGGGAGGGCCGGGAGTCAATGAGCAGTTCTTC
CDR3 protein: CASSLGKAGGPGVNEQFF

clone size: .
D gene: .
J gene: TRBJ2-7
V gene: TRBV4-1
CDR3 DNA: TGCGCCAGCAGCCAATATGCAGGGGGGAGCGAGCAGTACTTC
CDR3 protein: CASSQYAGGSEQYF

clone size: once
D gene: .
J gene: TRBJ2-7
V gene: TRBV6-5
CDR3 DNA: TGTGCCAGCAGTTACGGGAGGGGGGAGCAGTACTTC
CDR3 protein: CASSYGRGEQYF

clone size: .
D gene: .
J gene: TRBJ2-6
V gene: TRBV5-5
CDR3 DNA: TGTGCCAGCAGCTTGGCCAGGGAGGCTGGGGCCAACGTCCTGACTTTC
CDR3 protein: CASSLAREAGANVLTF

clone size: few
D gene: .
J gene: TRBJ1-3
V gene: TRBV7-2
CDR3 DNA: TGTGCCAGCCAAAGACAGTACTCTGGAAACACCATATATTTT
CDR3 protein: CASQRQYSGNTIYF

clone size: .
D gene: .
J gene: TRBJ1-2
V gene: TRBV28
CDR3 DNA: TGTGCCAGCAGTTTTACAGCCACCTATGGCTACACCTTC
CDR3 protein: CASSFTATYGYTF

clone size: .
D gene: TRBD1
J gene: TRBJ1-6
V gene: TRBV2
CDR3 DNA: TGTGCCAGCAGGTACAGGGGAAAGGGCTCCTATAATTCACCCCTCCACTTT
CDR3 protein: CASRYRGKGSYNSPLHF

clone size: .
D gene: .
J gene: TRBJ2-7
V gene: TRBV19
CDR3 DNA: TGTGCCAGTAGTAGGAACGGGGATGCCTACGAGCAGTACTTC
CDR3 protein: CASSRNGDAYEQYF

clone size: few
D gene: TRBD1
J gene: TRBJ2-1
V gene: TRBV18
CDR3 DNA: TGTGCCAGCTCACCAATATCCGGACAGGAGTCGACCTTTTCCTACAATGAGCAGTTCTTC
CDR3 protein: CASSPISGQESTFSYNEQFF